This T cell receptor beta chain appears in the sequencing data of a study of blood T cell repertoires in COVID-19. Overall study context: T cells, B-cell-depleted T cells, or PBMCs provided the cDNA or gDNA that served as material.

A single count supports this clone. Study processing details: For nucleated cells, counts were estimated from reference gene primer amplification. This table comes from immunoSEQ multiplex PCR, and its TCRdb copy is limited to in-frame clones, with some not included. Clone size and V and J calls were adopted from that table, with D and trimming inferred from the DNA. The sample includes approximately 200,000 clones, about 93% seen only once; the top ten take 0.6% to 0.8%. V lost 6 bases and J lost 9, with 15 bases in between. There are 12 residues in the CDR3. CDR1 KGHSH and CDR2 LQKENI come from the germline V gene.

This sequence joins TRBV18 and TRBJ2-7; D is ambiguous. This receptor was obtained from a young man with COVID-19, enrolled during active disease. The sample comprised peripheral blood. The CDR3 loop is CASSAQFDGQYF. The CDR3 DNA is TGTGCCAGCTCCGCGCAATTCGATGGGCAGTACTTC. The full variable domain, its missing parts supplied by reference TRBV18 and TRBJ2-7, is NAGVMQNPRHLVRRRGQEARLRCSPMKGHSHVYWYRQLPEEGLKFMVYLQKENIIDESGMPKERFSAEFPKEGPSILRIQQVVRGDSAAYFCASSAQFDGQYFGPGTRLTVT.